The 9 T cell receptor beta chains below all came from one sample that was sequenced in a study of CD8 T cells in Susac syndrome. Random hexamers primed reverse transcription of about 0.5 to 1 ug RNA. TCRdb passed the immunoSEQ multiplex PCR reads through MiXCR, listing each CDR3 protein once. This table holds more than 250,000 distinct CDR3 sequences, 92% found once. The sample was CD4+ T cells from PBMCs. These receptors were collected from a human donor with multiple sclerosis.

DNA of the CDR3: TGTGCCAGCAGTGTCACGGGCCCCTTTGGGTATTTT. Translation: CASSVTGPFGYF. The chain has TRBV2 and TRBJ2-3; D ambiguous. CDR1 and CDR2 (germline): SNHLY, FYNNEI. CDR3 length equals 12 residues. V shed 4 bases and J shed 14 bases, with 16 bases lying between them.

The chain combines TRBV3-1 with TRBJ2-3; 10 nucleotides align to TRBD1. This CDR3 is built from 14 residues. The V gene end was trimmed by 8 bases and the J gene end by 9 bases; junction bases not matched to a gene: 11. The germline V gene has CDR1 LGHDT and CDR2 YNNKEL (reference sequence). The DNA for the CDR3 is TGTGCCAGCCCTTGGACAGGGGGGAAGGGGACGCAGTATTTT. Residues: CASPWTGGKGTQYF.

The V call is TRBV24-1, the J call TRBJ2-3, with D possibly TRBD1 on 6 matching bases. Germline V gene sequence: CDR1 KGHDR, CDR2 SFDVKD. This CDR3 is 14 amino acids long. Trimming took 3 bases from V and 11 from J, leaving 17 bases between them. The CDR3 DNA sequence: TGTGCCACCAGTGATACCGGGACAACTCCGCAGCAGTATTTT. Translation: CATSDTGTTPQQYF.

This chain uses TRBV6-2 or TRBV6-3 with TRBJ2-3; 11 bases are a match to TRBD2. Germline lookup yields CDR1 MNHEY and CDR2 SVGEGT. CDR3 size: 14 residues. With V trimmed by 10 bases and J by 1 base, 4 bases remained unmatched. In DNA form, the CDR3 reads TGTGCCACCTTGACTAGCGGGGGCACAGATACGCAGTATTTT. Its protein is CATLTSGGTDTQYF.

The chain combines TRBV27 with TRBJ2-7; D possibly matches TRBD1 or TRBD2 (5 bases each). Germline CDR1 and CDR2: MNHEY and SMNVEV (reference sequence). The CDR3 runs to 15 residues. The V end was cut by 4 bases, the J end by 6 bases, with 19 bases between. CDR3 in DNA: TGTGCCAGCAGTTCGACAGTTGAGGGTCTCGGCGAGCAGTACTTC. As protein: CASSSTVEGLGEQYF.

This chain joins TRBV25-1 and TRBJ2-3, with D maybe TRBD2 (6 bases). Between the trimmed V and J ends, which lost 6 bases and 2 bases, there was a span of 18 bases. The germline CDR1 and CDR2 sequences are MGHDK and SYGVNS. The CDR3 extends over 16 amino acids. The CDR3 loop reads CASSLGGSFFTDTQYF. The CDR3 coding sequence is TGTGCCAGCAGCCTCGGAGGGAGTTTTTTCACAGATACGCAGTATTTT.

The rearrangement joins TRBV6-2 or TRBV6-3 to TRBJ2-6; D perhaps matches TRBD2 (5 bases). CDR3 length: 15 amino acids. The V gene lost 8 bases and the J gene lost 4 bases, with 15 bases spanning the gap. The germline V gene encodes CDR1 MNHEY and CDR2 SVGEGT. The CDR3 region is CASQSGGTGANVLTF. Here the CDR3 DNA reads TGTGCCAGCCAAAGCGGCGGCACCGGGGCCAACGTCCTGACTTTC.

This sequence joins TRBV15 and TRBJ2-1; the match to TRBD2 covers 11 bases. Germline loops: CDR1 LNHNV, CDR2 YYDKDF (reference sequence). Trimming took 4 bases from V and 4 from J; bases not matched to a gene: 18. There are 20 residues in the CDR3. The CDR3 sequence is CATSTYGGTSGPGVYNEQFF. The CDR3 nucleotides are TGTGCCACCAGCACCTATGGGGGGACTAGCGGCCCAGGCGTGTACAATGAGCAGTTCTTC.

The chain is built from TRBV29-1 and TRBJ1-1; D is perhaps TRBD1 (6 bases). V lost 6 bases, J lost 5 bases, and 10 bases lay in between. CDR1 is SQVTM and CDR2 is ANQGSEA in the germline V gene. This CDR3 has 11 residues. CDR3 DNA sequence: TGCAGCGTAGCACAGGGTACTGAAGCTTTCTTT. It yields the protein CSVAQGTEAFF. The full variable domain, in which reference TRBV29-1 and TRBJ1-1 provide the parts outside the CDR3, is SAVISQKPSRDICQRGTSLTIQCQVDSQVTMMFWYRQQPGQSLTLIATANQGSEATYESGFVIDKFPISRPNLTFSTLTVSNMSPEDSSIYLCSVAQGTEAFFGQGTRLTVV.